These 17 T cell receptor beta chains were all obtained from the same sample, sequenced in a study of T cells in Graves' hyperthyroidism and ophthalmopathy. Amplification targeted TCR beta CDR3 regions from RNA transcripts. Initially, a first-round RT-PCR of the TCR CDR3 employed the HTBI primer set. TCRdb itself ran the multiplex PCR reads through MiXCR, one entry per CDR3 protein. The sample consists of some 570,000 distinct CDR3 sequences, approximately 14% of them appearing once. Material: blood. The origin of the receptors is a woman aged 18-30 years with Graves' ophthalmopathy.

This clonotype was detected ten times or more. The chain recombines TRBV11-3 with TRBJ2-1; D is uncertain. Looked up from germline, CDR1 is SGHNT and CDR2 is YENEEA. This CDR3 comprises 11 residues. Trimming pared 5 bases from V and 11 bases from J, leaving 10 bases between. CDR3 amino acids: CASSVSRKQFF. The CDR3 nucleotides read TGTGCCAGCAGCGTGAGTCGGAAGCAGTTCTTC.

This clonotype showed up just a few times. This chain connects TRBV27 to TRBJ2-5; 10 nucleotides agree with TRBD1. This CDR3 is 14 amino acids long. With V trimmed by 6 bases and J by 9 bases, 10 bases remained unmatched. Per the germline V gene, CDR1 is MNHEY and CDR2 is SMNVEV (reference sequence). CDR3 residues: CASRPTGGPVAQYF. DNA for the CDR3: TGTGCCAGCAGGCCGACAGGGGGCCCCGTGGCCCAGTACTTC.

This clonotype was seen many times. The V and J genes are TRBV11-2 and TRBJ2-5; 7 bases are shared with TRBD2. Germline V lookup: CDR1 SGHAT, CDR2 FQNNGV. J lost 5 bases, V lost 6 bases, and 15 bases had no gene match. The CDR3 has 16 amino acids. The CDR3 is CASSYAVSSGVETQYF. CDR3 DNA: TGTGCCAGCAGTTACGCCGTGTCTAGCGGTGTGGAGACCCAGTACTTC.

At least ten counts were recorded for this clonotype. The chain carries TRBV10-3 and TRBJ1-1; possibly TRBD1 for D (5 bases). Trimming shortened V by 2 bases and J by 0 bases, and 10 bases separated the two germline ends. CDR1 ENHRY and CDR2 SYGVKD come from the germline V gene. This CDR3 contains 15 residues. CDR3 sequence: CAISEDSLMNTEAFF. The CDR3 DNA sequence: TGTGCCATCAGTGAGGACAGTCTAATGAACACTGAAGCTTTCTTT.

This clonotype was seen repeatedly, ten times or more. This sequence joins TRBV2 and TRBJ2-6; perhaps TRBD1 as D (6 bases). V dropped 5 bases and J dropped 0 bases, with 8 bases sitting between them. The CDR3 consists of 15 residues. Germline loops: CDR1 SNHLY, CDR2 FYNNEI. The CDR3 bases are TGTGCCAGCAGTCAACAGGGCTCTGGGGCCAACGTCCTGACTTTC. Translation gives CASSQQGSGANVLTF.

This clonotype has ten or more counts. This chain uses TRBV20-1 with TRBJ2-1, with D tentatively TRBD1 (6 bases). V lost 6 bases to trimming and J lost 3 bases, with 15 bases between them. CDR1 and CDR2 from the germline V gene are DFQATT and SNEGSKA (reference sequence). This CDR3 spans 14 amino acids. CDR3 amino acids: CSAENRDSYNEQFF. The CDR3 DNA is TGCAGTGCGGAAAACAGGGATAGCTACAATGAGCAGTTCTTC.

This clonotype has only a few counts. This chain uses TRBV4-2 with TRBJ1-3; no firm D call. Germline values: CDR1 LGHNA, CDR2 YNFKEQ. The CDR3 has 16 amino acids. V shed 2 bases and J shed 0 bases, with 11 bases lying between them. The CDR3 loop is CASSQLDQSSGNTIYF. DNA of the CDR3: TGTGCCAGCAGCCAACTTGATCAGAGCTCTGGAAACACCATATATTTT.

This clonotype was found many times. The genes are TRBV7-6 and TRBJ2-1; the D gene could be TRBD1 or TRBD2 (6 bases each). Germline values: CDR1 SGHVS, CDR2 FNYEAQ. The CDR3 contains 17 residues. The germline V and J ends were trimmed by 5 bases and 0 bases, with 17 bases remaining between them. The CDR3 sequence: CASSQGRGGSSYNEQFF. CDR3 nucleotides: TGTGCCAGCAGCCAAGGACGAGGGGGGAGCTCCTACAATGAGCAGTTCTTC.

This clonotype was found many times. The CDR3 loop reads CASSSTTANQETQYF. The CDR3 nucleotides read TGTGCCAGCAGCTCGACAACGGCAAATCAAGAGACCCAGTACTTC. The chain recombines TRBV13 with TRBJ2-5; no firm D call. CDR1 is PRHDT and CDR2 is FYEKMQ in the germline V gene (reference sequence). V lost 4 bases and J 2 bases, leaving 14 bases between the germline ends. The CDR3 is 15 amino acids.

This clonotype was detected many times. The chain combines TRBV29-1 with TRBJ1-2; tentative D call: TRBD1 (6 bases). Germline loops: CDR1 SQVTM, CDR2 ANQGSEA. Trimming stripped 1 base from V and 4 bases from J, with 13 bases between. The CDR3 is 14 residues long. The DNA for the CDR3 is TGCAGCGTTGAAGCACGGGGGGCGCGCTATGGCTACACCTTC. This encodes CSVEARGARYGYTF.

The V and J genes are TRBV5-1 and TRBJ1-2; a possible D gene is TRBD1 (5 bases). The ends were cut back, 3 bases at V and 4 bases at J, with 10 bases in the middle. The CDR3 loop spans 13 amino acids. Germline values: CDR1 SGHRS, CDR2 YFSETQ. For the CDR3, the DNA is TGCGCCAGCAGCTACAGGACCATCTATGGCTACACCTTC. As protein: CASSYRTIYGYTF.

V usage is TRBV5-5 and J usage is TRBJ2-3; 10 bases are shared with TRBD2. J gave up 6 bases and V 3 bases, and 10 bases lay outside the gene matches. The CDR3 totals 16 residues. Looked up from germline, CDR1 is SGHKS and CDR2 is YYEKEE (reference sequence). The CDR3 DNA sequence: TGTGCCAGCAGCTCATGGACTAGCGGCGGGGAGGATACGCAGTATTTT. Translation: CASSSWTSGGEDTQYF.

The V call is TRBV28, the J call TRBJ1-6; the match to TRBD1 covers 8 bases. The V gene end was trimmed by 10 bases and the J gene end by 7 bases; junction bases not matched to a gene: 9. Germline lookup yields CDR1 MDHEN and CDR2 SYDVKM. CDR3 size: 14 residues. The CDR3 nucleotides read TGTGCCATGCAAGCAGGGGGCACGAATTCACCCCTCCACTTT. It is translated as CAMQAGGTNSPLHF.

This clonotype has ten or more counts. This chain links TRBV27 with TRBJ2-7; 7 bases fit TRBD1. This CDR3 spans 12 amino acids. V shed 5 bases, J shed 3 bases, and the junction held 1 base outside the gene matches. Germline lookup yields CDR1 MNHEY and CDR2 SMNVEV (reference sequence). The CDR3 here is CASSRDSYEQYF. The DNA of the CDR3 is TGTGCCAGCAGTCGGGACAGCTACGAGCAGTACTTC.

This clonotype has ten or more counts. This chain joins TRBV7-2 and TRBJ2-7; D is undetermined. CDR3 length equals 15 residues. The germline gives CDR1 SGHTA, CDR2 FQGNSA. Trimming pared 1 base from V and 0 bases from J, leaving 10 bases between. CDR3 region: CASSLEGYSSYEQYF. CDR3 nucleotides: TGTGCCAGCAGCTTAGAAGGCTACTCCTCCTACGAGCAGTACTTC.

There are many counts of this clonotype. The genes are TRBV4-3 and TRBJ1-2; 11 bases are a match to TRBD1. Germline V gene sequence: CDR1 LGHNA, CDR2 YSLEER. V was clipped by 0 bases and J by 7 bases; unmatched bases: 4. CDR3 length equals 15 residues. In nucleotides, the CDR3 is TGCGCCAGCAGCCAAGAAGGGACAGGGGGTTTTGGCTACACCTTC. As protein: CASSQEGTGGFGYTF.

This clonotype was observed at least ten times. The chain is built from TRBV19 and TRBJ2-5; D ambiguous. CDR1 LNHDA and CDR2 SQIVND come from the germline V gene (reference sequence). The CDR3 spans 13 residues. Trimming left V 5 bases short and J 4 bases short, with 11 bases between. In DNA form, the CDR3 reads TGTGCCAGTAGTTCGGAGACCTTAGAGACCCAGTACTTC. Amino acids: CASSSETLETQYF.